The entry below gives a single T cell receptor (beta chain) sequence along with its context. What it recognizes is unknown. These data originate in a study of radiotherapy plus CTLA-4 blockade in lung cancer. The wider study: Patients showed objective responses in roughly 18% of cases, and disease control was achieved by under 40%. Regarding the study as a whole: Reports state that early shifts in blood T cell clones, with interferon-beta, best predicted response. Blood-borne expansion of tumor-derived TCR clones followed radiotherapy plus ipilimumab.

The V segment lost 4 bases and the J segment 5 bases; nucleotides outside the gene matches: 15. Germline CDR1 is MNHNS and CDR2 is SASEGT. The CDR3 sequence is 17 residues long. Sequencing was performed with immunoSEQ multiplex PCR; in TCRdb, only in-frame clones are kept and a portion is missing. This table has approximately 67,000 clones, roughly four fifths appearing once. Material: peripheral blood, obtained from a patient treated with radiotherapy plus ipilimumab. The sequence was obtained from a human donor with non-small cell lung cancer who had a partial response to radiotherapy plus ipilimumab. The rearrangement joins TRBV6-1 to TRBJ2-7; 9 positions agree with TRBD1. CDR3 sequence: CASSADRGLVIPDEQYF. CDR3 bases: TGTGCCAGCAGTGCGGACAGGGGACTCGTCATTCCGGACGAGCAGTACTTC.